The T cell receptor (beta chain) described here comes from a study of T cell responses to AZD1222 COVID-19 vaccine (dated by TCRdb to the early 2020s). General notes on the study: AZD1222 recipients given second doses at about 4 weeks or at about 12 weeks were pooled, since spike-specific TCR depth and breadth were not found to differ between the two schedules. TCR sequencing covered fewer than 250 trial participants: around 210 given two doses of AZD1222 and around 25 given two doses of MenACWY control vaccine. Trial participants were enrolled by age into 18-55, 56-69 and 70-plus year subgroups, with roughly 160, 29 and 62 TCR-sequenced participants respectively. The paper as a whole reports these results and caveats: The 56-69-year group was small, and its depth increase did not reach significance, likely because of low power. A significant rise in spike-specific TCR breadth and depth was observed after two AZD1222 doses relative to day 0 and relative to MenACWY recipients. The vaccine-associated CD4 TCRs covered the entire spike protein, and the dominant responses fell in regions 160-218 and 743-854. Reportedly, almost half of the unique spike-specific TCRs recognized epitopes lying outside the regions that are mutated in the B.1.351 and B.1.1.7 variants. Most participants were white British and females outnumbered males, and the authors suggested that clonal diversity may have been underestimated. Conclusions about previously exposed vaccinees are limited, since just 6 or 7 AZD1222 recipients were seropositive for SARS-CoV-2 at baseline. Because no samples from the day 14 peak response were available, repertoires could be characterized only after the peak T cell response.

On this clone itself: Its specific antigen is unknown. No much larger clone exists at a distance of one base, and base qualities are not known.

According to the study, the label for this sample's time point signals: baseline before first vaccination. Vaccinee samples came from UK trials COV001 and COV002, including a single-blind randomized controlled phase 2/3 trial of AZD1222 (ChAdOx1 nCoV-19) in healthy adults. For TCRbeta chain sequencing, PBMC samples were collected from trial participants at day 0 and at day 28 after the second dose. CDR3 length: 13 amino acids, cysteine to phenylalanine. Only the CDR3 DNA is retained, 39 bases long and in frame from the first base. Reading the germline V gene gives CDR1 SGHDT and CDR2 YYEEEE. V loses 0 bases at its end and J loses 8 bases; junction bases beyond the gene matches: 4. The CDR3 regions of human TCRbeta chains were analyzed by immunosequencing. The original methods were these. TCRs in the repertoires were matched against a reference library of SARS-CoV-2-specific TCRs that had been generated with the MIRA antigen-specificity platform. Breadth was defined as the fraction of unique TCRs that were SARS-CoV-2-associated, and depth was defined as the fraction of total T cells that were SARS-CoV-2-associated. Using the MIRA data, each spike-specific TCR was mapped to the spike region that the TCR reacts to and placed in a CD4 or CD8 class. Log10-transformed breadth and depth values were compared by one-way ANOVA with Sidak's multiple comparisons tests. Entries here come from immuneACCESS through TCRdb and include only in-frame sequences with V and J called. Some clones fail to appear in such tables; in the studies checked, an unresolved V gene covers under half of the shortfall, and the cause of the remainder is unknown. The DNA was the basis for D and trimming; V, J and clone size are from that table. This sample has 90,000 to 130,000 clones in its table, and just under 95% of those were observed once. Over 6.5% of the sample belongs to the ten largest clones.

The sequencing used peripheral blood, collected on day 0 of AZD1222 vaccination. This clonotype was sampled from an adult in good health. The chain links TRBV5-6 with TRBJ1-2, and 7 junction bases match TRBD1. The CDR3 here reads CASSLATGQGYTF. The DNA reads as follows: TGTGCCAGCAGCTTGGCGACAGGGCAAGGCTACACCTTC.